The present entry profiles one TCR beta chain with its context. These data originate in a study of monozygotic twins with inflammatory bowel disease. The CDR3 totals 12 residues. From germline, CDR1 is MNHEY and CDR2 SVGEGT. TCRdb processed the 5' RACE reads again and assigns one entry to each CDR3 protein, with no DNA. This sample contains fewer than 550,000 distinct CDR3 sequences. The clonotype originates from a human donor with ulcerative colitis or Crohn's disease, or a healthy co-twin of an affected twin (not recorded which). Sequencing was carried out using blood. The V call is TRBV6-2 or TRBV6-3, the J call TRBJ2-5; absent DNA, TCRdb's TRBD2 call cannot be checked. CDR3 in amino acids: CASTSDFTTQYF.